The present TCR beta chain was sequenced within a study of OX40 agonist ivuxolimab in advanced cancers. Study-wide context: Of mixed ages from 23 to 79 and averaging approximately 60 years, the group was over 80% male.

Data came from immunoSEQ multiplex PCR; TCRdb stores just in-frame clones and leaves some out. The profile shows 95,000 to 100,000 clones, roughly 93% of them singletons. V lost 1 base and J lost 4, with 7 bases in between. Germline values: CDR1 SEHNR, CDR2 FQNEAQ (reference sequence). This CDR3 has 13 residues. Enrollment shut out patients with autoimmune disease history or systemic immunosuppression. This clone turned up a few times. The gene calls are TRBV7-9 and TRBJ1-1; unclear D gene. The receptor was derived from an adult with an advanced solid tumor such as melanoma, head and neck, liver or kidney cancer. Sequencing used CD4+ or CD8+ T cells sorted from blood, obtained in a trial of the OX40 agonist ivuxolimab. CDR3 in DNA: TGTGCCAGCAGCTTAGTTTCGAGCACTGAAGCTTTCTTT. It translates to CASSLVSSTEAFF.